This entry lists 2 T cell receptor beta chains sequenced from one sample in a study of early T cells in non-severe SARS-CoV-2 infection. TCRdb reprocessed the 5' RACE reads with MiXCR, giving one entry per CDR3 protein. This repertoire shows 40,000 to 45,000 distinct CDR3 sequences, approximately 10% found once; its top ten account for more than 9.5%. The material sequenced was whole blood. These receptors all come from an adult who was a healthcare worker with PCR-confirmed SARS-CoV-2 infection or an uninfected control (not recorded which).

This clonotype showed up just a few times. The V call is TRBV7-3, the J call TRBJ2-1; no clear D. The CDR3 covers 15 residues. V lost 3 bases to trimming and J lost 0 bases, with 9 bases between them. Germline V gene sequence: CDR1 SGHTA, CDR2 FQGTGA. The CDR3 DNA reads as TGTGCCAGCAGCTTCAGTGCTAACTCCTACAATGAGCAGTTCTTC. Protein: CASSFSANSYNEQFF.

The chain links TRBV4-2 to TRBJ2-5; D is uncertain. The CDR3 sequence is 14 residues long. Trimming removed 1 base at V and 3 bases at J, with 9 bases between. The germline CDR1 and CDR2 sequences are LGHNA and YNFKEQ. In DNA, the CDR3 is TGTGCCAGCAGCCAAGTCCCAGAAGAAGAGACCCAGTACTTC. Translation gives CASSQVPEEETQYF.